These T cell receptor beta chains were read from a single sample in a study of blood T cell repertoires in COVID-19. Some clones are missing from TCRdb's copy, which holds only in-frame ones; the method was immunoSEQ multiplex PCR. The sample has approximately 100,000 clones, 65% to 80% seen once. Sequencing used peripheral blood. The receptor set was obtained from a man aged 70 or older with active or convalescent COVID-19. The CDR3 runs from the conserved cysteine through the conserved F or W. The D gene is left open where the match is weak. Clone size is given for some rows only: seen once, a few or many times, or a class if the clone is expanded.

j_gene | abundance | v_gene | d_gene | CDR3aa | CDR3nt
TRBJ1-3 | . | TRBV24-1 | . | CATSDLNRVAGNTIYF | TGTGCCACCAGTGATTTGAACAGGGTGGCCGGAAACACCATATATTTT
TRBJ1-3 | . | TRBV19 | . | CASSANRDGNTIYF | TGTGCCAGTAGTGCAAACAGGGATGGAAACACCATATATTTT
TRBJ1-2 | . | TRBV20-1 | . | CSSTSYGYTF | TGCAGTTCGACAAGTTATGGCTACACCTTC
TRBJ2-7 | . | TRBV10-2 | TRBD2 | CASKGLAGDIVYF | TGCGCCAGCAAGGGACTAGCGGGAGACATTGTGTACTTC
TRBJ2-7 | . | TRBV7-9 | . | CASSPDTLTEQYF | TGTGCCAGCAGCCCCGACACGCTTACCGAGCAGTACTTC
TRBJ1-6 | . | TRBV6-4 | . | CASTLEDFRGSPLHF | TGTGCCAGCACCCTGGAGGACTTTCGGGGATCACCCCTCCACTTT
TRBJ2-5 | . | TRBV10-2 | . | CASSEGREETQYF | TGCGCCAGCAGTGAGGGCAGGGAAGAGACCCAGTACTTC
TRBJ2-7 | . | TRBV30 | TRBD1 | CAWSVWQGEREQYF | TGTGCCTGGAGTGTATGGCAGGGGGAACGCGAGCAGTACTTC
TRBJ2-7 | . | TRBV2 | . | CASSPPGYEQYF | TGTGCCAGCAGCCCCCCGGGCTACGAGCAGTACTTC
TRBJ1-6 | . | TRBV30 | TRBD1 | CAWIGTGTPLHF | TGTGCCTGGATCGGGACAGGAACACCCCTCCACTTT
TRBJ2-1 | . | TRBV7-8 | TRBD2 | CASSVTSSGGPPYNEQFF | TGTGCCAGCAGCGTCACCTCTAGCGGGGGGCCTCCTTACAATGAGCAGTTCTTC
TRBJ2-3 | . | TRBV19 | . | CASSIMGSRATDTQYF | TGTGCCAGTAGTATAATGGGGAGTAGGGCCACAGATACGCAGTATTTT
TRBJ2-2 | . | TRBV19 | TRBD2 | CASSKGGGGTGELFF | TGTGCCAGTAGTAAGGGCGGGGGAGGAACCGGGGAGCTGTTTTTT
TRBJ2-7 | . | TRBV28 | . | CASRPGGAGEQYF | TGTGCCAGCAGGCCTGGGGGGGCGGGGGAGCAGTACTTC
TRBJ1-5 | once | TRBV7-2 | . | CASSSRLNQPQHF | TGTGCCAGCAGCTCAAGACTGAATCAGCCCCAGCATTTT
TRBJ2-6 | . | TRBV7-9 | . | CASSHTIVTGANVLTF | TGTGCCAGCAGCCACACTATTGTAACTGGGGCCAACGTCCTGACTTTC
TRBJ1-1 | few | TRBV4-1 | . | CASSQGVQPLSNTEAFF | TGCGCCAGCAGCCAAGGCGTCCAACCCCTCTCGAACACTGAAGCTTTCTTT
TRBJ2-1 | once | TRBV5-1 | . | CASSVQGGEQFF | TGCGCCAGCAGCGTACAGGGTGGTGAGCAGTTCTTC
TRBJ2-5 | . | TRBV7-9 | TRBD2 | CASSYERGRWGEETQYF | TGTGCCAGCAGCTACGAGCGGGGGCGGTGGGGAGAAGAGACCCAGTACTTC
TRBJ2-1 | . | TRBV2 | . | CASRTPGYSYNEQFF | TGTGCCAGCAGAACTCCAGGCTACTCCTACAATGAGCAGTTCTTC
TRBJ1-5 | once | TRBV30 | TRBD1 | CAWSVRSTGGNQPQHF | TGTGCCTGGAGTGTACGGAGTACAGGGGGCAATCAGCCCCAGCATTTT
TRBJ1-5 | . | TRBV7-2 | . | CASSLRRGQPQHF | TGTGCCAGCAGCTTACGCAGGGGTCAGCCCCAGCATTTT
TRBJ1-2 | . | TRBV19 | . | CASTPTQRGNYGYTF | TGTGCCAGTACTCCGACCCAGAGGGGGAACTATGGCTACACCTTC
TRBJ1-2 | . | TRBV12-3/TRBV12-4 | . | CASSLGGRSGYTF | TGTGCCAGCAGTTTGGGGGGGCGGAGTGGCTACACCTTC
TRBJ1-3 | . | TRBV6-6 | . | CASSKNGNSRNTIYF | TGTGCCAGCAGTAAAAACGGGAATTCACGAAACACCATATATTTT
TRBJ2-3 | . | TRBV9 | TRBD2 | CASSVAGREGRDTQYF | TGTGCCAGCAGCGTAGCTGGGCGGGAGGGCCGTGATACGCAGTATTTT
TRBJ2-7 | once | TRBV5-1 | . | CASSVGRGRFYEQYF | TGCGCCAGCAGCGTTGGGAGGGGGAGGTTCTACGAGCAGTACTTC
TRBJ1-2 | . | TRBV9 | . | CASSVEGVRGYTF | TGTGCCAGCAGCGTAGAGGGGGTGCGTGGCTACACCTTC
TRBJ1-1 | . | TRBV3-1/TRBV3-2 | . | CASSQSRTAVNTEAFF | TGTGCCAGCAGCCAAAGTCGGACAGCTGTGAACACTGAAGCTTTCTTT
TRBJ2-5 | . | TRBV5-4 | TRBD2 | CASSRGTSGGRVWETQYF | TGTGCCAGCAGCCGAGGGACTAGCGGGGGAAGGGTGTGGGAGACCCAGTACTTC
TRBJ1-1 | once | TRBV20-1 | TRBD1 | CSARDRGYTEAFF | TGCAGTGCTCGTGACAGGGGGTACACTGAAGCTTTCTTT